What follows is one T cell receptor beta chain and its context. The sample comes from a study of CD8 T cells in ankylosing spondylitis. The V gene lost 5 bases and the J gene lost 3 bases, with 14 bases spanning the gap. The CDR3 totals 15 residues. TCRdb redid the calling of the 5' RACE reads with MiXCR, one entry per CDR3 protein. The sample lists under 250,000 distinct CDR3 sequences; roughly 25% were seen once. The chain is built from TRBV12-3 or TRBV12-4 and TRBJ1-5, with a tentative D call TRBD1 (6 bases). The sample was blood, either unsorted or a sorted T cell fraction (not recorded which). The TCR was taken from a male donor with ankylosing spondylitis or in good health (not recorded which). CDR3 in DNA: TGTGCCAGCAGTCCGGGACAACTTTCCAATCAGCCCCAGCATTTT. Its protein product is CASSPGQLSNQPQHF.